The T cell receptor (beta chain) described here comes from a study of T cells in Graves' hyperthyroidism and ophthalmopathy. Turning to the study itself: Peripheral blood specimens were obtained at initial diagnosis, prior to any treatment. Study-level points and caveats: The model predicted ophthalmopathy a median approximately 6.3 months before onset.

CDR3 length: 15 amino acids. V was pared by 6 bases and J by 0 bases, with 12 bases between. CDR1 and CDR2 (germline): MDHEN, SYDVKM. What was amplified from RNA transcripts were TCR beta CDR3 regions. HTBI primers were employed in a first-round RT-PCR of the TCR CDR3. TCRdb called the multiplex PCR reads again in MiXCR, with one record for every CDR3 protein. The sample shows some 560,000 distinct CDR3 sequences, around 14% of them seen only once. Of note for this clonotype: Its antigen remains unidentified.

Aged 18 to 65, the patients had hyperthyroidism that was newly diagnosed and had lasted under 2 months. The diagnostic basis comprised clinical symptoms, serum thyroxine and TRAb, thyroid ultrasound and orbital computed tomography. The sample comprised blood. This clonotype was obtained from a woman aged 25 to 39 with Graves' hyperthyroidism. The rearrangement joins TRBV28 to TRBJ2-1; a weak D match, TRBD1 (5 bases). In DNA form, the CDR3 reads TGTGCCAGCAGCACCAGGGTAATCTCCTACAATGAGCAGTTCTTC. Translating gives CASSTRVISYNEQFF.